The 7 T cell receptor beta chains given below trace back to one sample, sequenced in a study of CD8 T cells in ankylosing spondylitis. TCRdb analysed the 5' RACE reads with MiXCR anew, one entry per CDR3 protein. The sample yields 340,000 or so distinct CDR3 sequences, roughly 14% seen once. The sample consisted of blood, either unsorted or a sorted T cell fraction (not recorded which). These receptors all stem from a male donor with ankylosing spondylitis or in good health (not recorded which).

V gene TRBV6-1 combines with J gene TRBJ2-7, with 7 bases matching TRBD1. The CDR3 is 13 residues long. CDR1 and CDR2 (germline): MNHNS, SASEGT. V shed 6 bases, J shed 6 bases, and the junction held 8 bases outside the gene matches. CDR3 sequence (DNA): TGTGCCAGCAGCAGACAGGGTTTAGGCGAGCAGTACTTC. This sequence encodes CASSRQGLGEQYF.

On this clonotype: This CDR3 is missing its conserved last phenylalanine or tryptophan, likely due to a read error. As DNA, the CDR3 is TGCAGTGCTAGACTAGCGGGGGGGCCCGGGGAGCTGTTTTCT. Its protein product is CSARLAGGPGELFS. This chain uses TRBV20-1 with TRBJ2-2, with 12 nucleotides matching TRBD2. The CDR3 spans 14 residues. Germline CDR1 reads DFQATT; CDR2 reads SNEGSKA (reference sequence). The J segment lost 6 bases and the V segment lost 2 bases, leaving 1 base of the junction unmatched.

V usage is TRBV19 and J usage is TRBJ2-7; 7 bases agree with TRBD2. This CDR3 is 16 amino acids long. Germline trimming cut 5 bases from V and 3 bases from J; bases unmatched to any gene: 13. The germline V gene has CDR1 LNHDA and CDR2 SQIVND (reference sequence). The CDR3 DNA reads TGTGCCAGTAGTCTTCGACTAGCCGGCCCAGGCTACGAGCAGTACTTC. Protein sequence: CASSLRLAGPGYEQYF.

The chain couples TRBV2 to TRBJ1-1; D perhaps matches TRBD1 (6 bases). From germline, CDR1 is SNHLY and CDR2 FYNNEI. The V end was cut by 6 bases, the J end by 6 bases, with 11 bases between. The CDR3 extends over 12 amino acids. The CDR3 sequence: CASRKQGAEAFF. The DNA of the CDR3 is TGTGCCAGCAGGAAACAGGGAGCTGAAGCTTTCTTT. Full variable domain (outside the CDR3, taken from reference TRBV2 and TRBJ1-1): EPEVTQTPSHQVTQMGQEVILRCVPISNHLYFYWYRQILGQKVEFLVSFYNNEISEKSEIFDDQFSVERPDGSNFTLKIRSTKLEDSAMYFCASRKQGAEAFFGQGTRLTVV.

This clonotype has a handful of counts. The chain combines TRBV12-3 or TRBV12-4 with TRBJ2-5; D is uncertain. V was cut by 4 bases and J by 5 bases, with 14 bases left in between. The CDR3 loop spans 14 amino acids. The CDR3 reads CASSSGWLRETQYF. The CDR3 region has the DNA TGTGCCAGCAGTTCCGGCTGGCTTCGGGAGACCCAGTACTTC.

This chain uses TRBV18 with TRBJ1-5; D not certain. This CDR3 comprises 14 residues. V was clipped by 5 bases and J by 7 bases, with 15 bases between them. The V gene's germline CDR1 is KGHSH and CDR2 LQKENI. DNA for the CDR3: TGTGCCAGCTCATACTACCAGAGCGGGCAGCCCCAGCATTTT. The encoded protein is CASSYYQSGQPQHF.

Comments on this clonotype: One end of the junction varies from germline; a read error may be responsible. CDR3 in DNA: TGTACCAGCAGTTTAGCGCGGGCGGGGGCTAGCACAGATACGCAGTATTTT. Encoded protein: CTSSLARAGASTDTQYF. This sequence joins TRBV12-3 or TRBV12-4 and TRBJ2-3; the D gene is possibly TRBD2 (7 bases). This CDR3 has 17 residues.